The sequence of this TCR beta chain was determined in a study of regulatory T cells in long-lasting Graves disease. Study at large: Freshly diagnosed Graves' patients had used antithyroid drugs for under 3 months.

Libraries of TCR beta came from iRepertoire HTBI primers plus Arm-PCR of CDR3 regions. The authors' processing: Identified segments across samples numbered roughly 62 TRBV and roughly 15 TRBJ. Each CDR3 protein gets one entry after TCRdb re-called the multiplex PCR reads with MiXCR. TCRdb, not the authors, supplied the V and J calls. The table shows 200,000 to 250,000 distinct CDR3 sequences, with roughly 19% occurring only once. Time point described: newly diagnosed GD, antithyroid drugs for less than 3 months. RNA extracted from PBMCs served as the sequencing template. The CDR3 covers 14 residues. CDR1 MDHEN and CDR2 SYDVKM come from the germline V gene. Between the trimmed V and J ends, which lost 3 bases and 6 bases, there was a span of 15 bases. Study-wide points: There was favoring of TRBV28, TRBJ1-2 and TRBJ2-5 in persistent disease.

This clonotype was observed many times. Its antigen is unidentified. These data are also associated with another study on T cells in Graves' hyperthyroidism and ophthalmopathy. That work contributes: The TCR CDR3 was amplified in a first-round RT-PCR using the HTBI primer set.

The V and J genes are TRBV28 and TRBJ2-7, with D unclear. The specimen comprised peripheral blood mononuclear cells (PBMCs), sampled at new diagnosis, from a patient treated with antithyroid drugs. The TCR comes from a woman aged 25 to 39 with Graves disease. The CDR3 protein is CASSLGRSLSEQYF. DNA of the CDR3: TGTGCCAGCAGTTTGGGCAGGTCGCTCTCCGAGCAGTACTTC.